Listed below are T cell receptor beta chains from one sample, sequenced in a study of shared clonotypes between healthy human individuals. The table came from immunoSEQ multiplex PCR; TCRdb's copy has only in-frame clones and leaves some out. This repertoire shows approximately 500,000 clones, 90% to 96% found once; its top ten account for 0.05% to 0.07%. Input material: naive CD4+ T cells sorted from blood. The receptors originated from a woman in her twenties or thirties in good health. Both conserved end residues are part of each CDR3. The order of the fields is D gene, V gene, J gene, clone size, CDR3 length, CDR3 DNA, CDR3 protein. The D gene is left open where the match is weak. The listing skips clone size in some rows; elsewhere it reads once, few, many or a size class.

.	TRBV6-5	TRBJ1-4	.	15	TGTGCCAGCAGCCCTGCCGGGGGATGGGATGAAAAACTGTTTTTT	CASSPAGGWDEKLFF
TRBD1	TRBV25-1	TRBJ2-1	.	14	TGTGCCAGCAGACGCAGGGGGTCCTACAATGAGCAGTTCTTC	CASRRRGSYNEQFF
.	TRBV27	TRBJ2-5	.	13	TGTGCCAGCAGTTCGAATCTAAAAGAGACCCAGTACTTC	CASSSNLKETQYF
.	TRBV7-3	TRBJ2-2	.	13	TGTGCCAGCAGCGCCGACCGGACTGGGGAGCTGTTTTTT	CASSADRTGELFF
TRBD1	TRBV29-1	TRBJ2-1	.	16	TGCAGCGTTGCCGCCCAACAGGGGCGGGTATACAATGAGCAGTTCTTC	CSVAAQQGRVYNEQFF
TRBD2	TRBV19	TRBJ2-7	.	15	TGTGCCAGTAGTCCCTCTAGCGGAGTCGTATACGAGCAGTACTTC	CASSPSSGVVYEQYF
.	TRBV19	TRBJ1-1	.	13	TGTGCCAGTTCGACAGGACTGAACACTGAAGCTTTCTTT	CASSTGLNTEAFF
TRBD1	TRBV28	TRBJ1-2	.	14	TGTGCCAGCAGACGACCGGGACAGGGCTCTGGCTACACCTTC	CASRRPGQGSGYTF
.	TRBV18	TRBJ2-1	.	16	TGTGCCAGCTCACCACGGTCAGCGGGCTTAAACAATGAGCAGTTCTTC	CASSPRSAGLNNEQFF
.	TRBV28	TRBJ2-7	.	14	TGTGCCAGCAGTTTATACCCACCTTCCTACGAGCAGTACTTC	CASSLYPPSYEQYF
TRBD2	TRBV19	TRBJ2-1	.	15	TGTGCCAGTAGTATCAGCCTAGCGGGAGAGGGGGAGCAGTTCTTC	CASSISLAGEGEQFF
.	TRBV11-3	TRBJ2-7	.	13	TGTGCCAGCAGCACCCACTACGTTAATGAGCAGTACTTC	CASSTHYVNEQYF
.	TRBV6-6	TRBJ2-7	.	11	TGTGCCAGCAGAAGGGGTTACGAGCAGTACTTC	CASRRGYEQYF
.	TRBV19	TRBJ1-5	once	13	TGTGCCAGTACGGCTTATAGCAATCAGCCCCAGCATTTT	CASTAYSNQPQHF
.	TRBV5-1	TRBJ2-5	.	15	TGCGCCAGCAGCTTGGTGTCTCGGCAGCAAGAGACCCAGTACTTC	CASSLVSRQQETQYF
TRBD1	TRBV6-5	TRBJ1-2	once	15	TGTGCCAGCAGTGCCGGGACAGGGAGGCTCGATGGCTACACCTTC	CASSAGTGRLDGYTF
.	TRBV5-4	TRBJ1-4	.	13	TGTGCCAGCAGCTTGGCGGGGGACGCAAAACTGTTTTTT	CASSLAGDAKLFF
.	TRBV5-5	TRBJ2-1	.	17	TGTGCCAGCAGCCCCAAGGGGGGTAGCGATTACTTTCCTGAGCAGTTCTTC	CASSPKGGSDYFPEQFF
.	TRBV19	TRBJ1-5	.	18	TGTGCCAGTAGTATTAACTTGGACAGCACCCCCAGCAATCAGCCCCAGCATTTT	CASSINLDSTPSNQPQHF
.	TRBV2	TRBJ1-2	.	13	TGTGCCAGCAGTGAAGGAGAGGGTTTTGGCTACACCTTC	CASSEGEGFGYTF
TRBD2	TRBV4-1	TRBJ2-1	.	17	TGCGCCAGCAGCCACCTCTTTAGCGGGAGCTTAGGAAATGAGCAGTTCTTC	CASSHLFSGSLGNEQFF
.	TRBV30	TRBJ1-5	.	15	TGTGCCTGGAGGTTTGGGGGGGCGAACAATCAGCCCCAGCATTTT	CAWRFGGANNQPQHF
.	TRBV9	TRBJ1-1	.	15	TGTGCCAGCAGCTCACAAGTTGAGTTTTTGACTGAAGCTTTCTTT	CASSSQVEFLTEAFF
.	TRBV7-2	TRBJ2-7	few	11	TGTGCCAGCAGCGGGAGCTACGAGCAGTACTTC	CASSGSYEQYF
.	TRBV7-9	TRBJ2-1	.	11	TGTGCCAGCAGCTGGAATGATGAGCAGTTCTTC	CASSWNDEQFF
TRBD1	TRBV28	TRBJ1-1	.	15	TGTGCCAGCAGCACCCTGACAGGGCTCAACACTGAAGCTTTCTTT	CASSTLTGLNTEAFF
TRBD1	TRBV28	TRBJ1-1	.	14	TGTGCCAGCAGTGGGGGACAGGGGAACACTGAAGCTTTCTTT	CASSGGQGNTEAFF
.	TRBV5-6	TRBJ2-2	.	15	TGTGCCAGCAGCTTTGGGCTAGCGAACGGCGGGGAGCTGTTTTTT	CASSFGLANGGELFF
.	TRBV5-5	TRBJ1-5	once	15	TGTGCCAGCAGCTTCAGGGATGGTGGCAATCAGCCCCAGCATTTT	CASSFRDGGNQPQHF
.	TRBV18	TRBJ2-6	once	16	TGTGCCAGCATGACAGGCCCTAACTCTGGGGCCAACGTCCTGACTTTC	CASMTGPNSGANVLTF
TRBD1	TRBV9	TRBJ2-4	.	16	TGTGCCAGCAGCGCTGGGACAGGGGGCATCGGAAACATTCAGTACTTC	CASSAGTGGIGNIQYF
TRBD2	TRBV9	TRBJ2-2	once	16	TGTGCCAGCAGCGTAGGGAGCGGGGCGAACACCGGGGAGCTGTTTTTT	CASSVGSGANTGELFF
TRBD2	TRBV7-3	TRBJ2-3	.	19	TGTGCCAGCAGCTTAATCCCCGGGACTAGCGGGAGTGAAGGAGATACGCAGTATTTT	CASSLIPGTSGSEGDTQYF
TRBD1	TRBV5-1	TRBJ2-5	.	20	TGCGCCAGCAGCCGACGGGGTGAGCGGCCCGACAGGGACCCCCAAGAGACCCAGTACTTC	CASSRRGERPDRDPQETQYF
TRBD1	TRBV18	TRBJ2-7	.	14	TGTGCCAGCTCATCGGGGACAGGGGATGGCGAGCAGTACTTC	CASSSGTGDGEQYF
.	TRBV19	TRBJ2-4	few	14	TGTGCCAGTAGTATAGCCGGACAGCCAAACATTCAGTACTTC	CASSIAGQPNIQYF
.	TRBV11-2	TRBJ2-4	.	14	TGTGCCAGCAGCTTTTACAGCATGAAAAACATTCAGTACTTC	CASSFYSMKNIQYF
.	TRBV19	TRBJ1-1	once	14	TGTGCCAGTAGCGGGATGGGACGGAGAACTGAAGCTTTCTTT	CASSGMGRRTEAFF
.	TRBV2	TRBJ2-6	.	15	TGTGCCAGCAGTAGACAGATCTCTGGGGCCAACGTCCTGACTTTC	CASSRQISGANVLTF
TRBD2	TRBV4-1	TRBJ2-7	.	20	TGCGCCAGCAGCCAAGATCCTCCCACCCCGGGACTAGCGGGAGCCTACGAGCAGTACTTC	CASSQDPPTPGLAGAYEQYF
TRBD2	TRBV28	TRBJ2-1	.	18	TGTGCCAGCAGTTTATTCCGTCTAGGGAGGGCCAGCTACAATGAGCAGTTCTTC	CASSLFRLGRASYNEQFF